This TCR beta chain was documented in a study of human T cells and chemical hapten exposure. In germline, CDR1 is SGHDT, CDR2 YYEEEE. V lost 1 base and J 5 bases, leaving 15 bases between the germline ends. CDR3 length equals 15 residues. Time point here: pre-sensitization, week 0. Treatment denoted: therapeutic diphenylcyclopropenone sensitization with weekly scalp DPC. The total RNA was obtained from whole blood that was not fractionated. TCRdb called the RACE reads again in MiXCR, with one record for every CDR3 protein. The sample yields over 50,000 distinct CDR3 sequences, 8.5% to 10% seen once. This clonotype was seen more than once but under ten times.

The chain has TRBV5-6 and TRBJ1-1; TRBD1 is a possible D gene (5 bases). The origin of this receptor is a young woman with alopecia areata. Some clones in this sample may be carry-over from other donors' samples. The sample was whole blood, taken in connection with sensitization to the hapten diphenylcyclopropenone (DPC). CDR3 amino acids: CASSLLQGVETEAFF. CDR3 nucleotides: TGTGCCAGCAGCTTGTTGCAGGGTGTTGAGACTGAAGCTTTCTTT.